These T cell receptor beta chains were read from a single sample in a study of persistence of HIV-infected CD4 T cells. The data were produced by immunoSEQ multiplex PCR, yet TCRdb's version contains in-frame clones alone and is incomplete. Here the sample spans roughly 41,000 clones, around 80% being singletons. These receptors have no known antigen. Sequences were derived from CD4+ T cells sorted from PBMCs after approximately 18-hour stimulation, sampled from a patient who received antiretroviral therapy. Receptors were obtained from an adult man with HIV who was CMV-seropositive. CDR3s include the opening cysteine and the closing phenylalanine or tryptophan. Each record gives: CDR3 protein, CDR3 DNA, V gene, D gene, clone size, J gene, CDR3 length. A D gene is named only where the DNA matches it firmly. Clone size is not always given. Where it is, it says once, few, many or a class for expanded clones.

CDR3: CASSYRRDRGATQYF
DNA: TGTGCCAGCAGTTATCGCCGGGACAGGGGAGCGACCCAGTACTTC
V: TRBV6-5
D: TRBD1
size: NA
J: TRBJ2-5
length: 15

CDR3: CASCAGGQETQYF
DNA: TGTGCCAGCTGCGCCGGGGGCCAAGAGACCCAGTACTTC
V: TRBV12-3/TRBV12-4
D: NA
size: NA
J: TRBJ2-5
length: 13

CDR3: CASSGLAGRSSYEQYF
DNA: TGTGCCAGCAGTGGACTAGCGGGGAGGAGCTCCTACGAGCAGTACTTC
V: TRBV6-1
D: TRBD2
size: NA
J: TRBJ2-7
length: 16

CDR3: CASSYREVTEAFF
DNA: TGTGCCAGCAGCTATAGGGAGGTCACTGAAGCTTTCTTT
V: TRBV2
D: NA
size: NA
J: TRBJ1-1
length: 13

CDR3: CASSLSLDGEQFF
DNA: TGTGCCAGCAGCTTAAGCCTAGATGGTGAGCAGTTCTTC
V: TRBV5-4
D: NA
size: NA
J: TRBJ2-1
length: 13

CDR3: CAISAGGAALAVYF
DNA: TGTGCCATCAGTGCGGGGGGGGCCGCCCTCGCGGTGTATTTT
V: TRBV10-3
D: TRBD2
size: NA
J: TRBJ2-3
length: 14

CDR3: CATSREWTPGGTIYF
DNA: TGTGCCACCAGCAGAGAATGGACCCCCGGGGGCACCATATATTTT
V: TRBV15
D: NA
size: NA
J: TRBJ1-3
length: 15

CDR3: CASRSGSANTGELFF
DNA: TGTGCCAGCAGGTCGGGGAGCGCGAACACCGGGGAGCTGTTTTTT
V: TRBV13
D: NA
size: NA
J: TRBJ2-2
length: 15

CDR3: CASSLVGGSYNEQFF
DNA: TGTGCCAGCAGCTTAGTAGGGGGCTCCTACAATGAGCAGTTCTTC
V: TRBV7-9
D: NA
size: NA
J: TRBJ2-1
length: 15

CDR3: CAWSVERTQYF
DNA: TGTGCCTGGAGTGTGGAGCGTACGCAGTATTTT
V: TRBV30
D: NA
size: NA
J: TRBJ2-3
length: 11

CDR3: CASSPRTQGETQYF
DNA: TGTGCCAGCTCACCACGAACACAGGGGGAGACCCAGTACTTC
V: TRBV18
D: TRBD1
size: NA
J: TRBJ2-5
length: 14

CDR3: CASSQVIVNQPQHF
DNA: TGCGCCAGCAGCCAAGTGATCGTAAATCAGCCCCAGCATTTT
V: TRBV4-1
D: NA
size: few
J: TRBJ1-5
length: 14

CDR3: CASSISWGRAPEAFF
DNA: TGTGCCAGCAGCATCTCATGGGGCCGAGCACCGGAAGCTTTCTTT
V: TRBV5-5
D: NA
size: NA
J: TRBJ1-1
length: 15

CDR3: CASSYSLNQPQHF
DNA: TGTGCCAGCAGTTACTCTTTAAATCAGCCCCAGCATTTT
V: TRBV6-5
D: NA
size: NA
J: TRBJ1-5
length: 13